Below are 9 T cell receptor beta chains sequenced from a single sample in a study of cytomegalovirus exposure and HLA in healthy donors. 13 Jbeta primers and 60 Vbeta primers were used for the PCR. Profiled with immunoSEQ multiplex PCR; TCRdb holds only in-frame clones, not every one. Here the sample spans under 70,000 clones, more than 65% being singletons. The sequenced sample consisted of PBMCs. These receptor sequences come from a middle-aged man in good health and CMV-seropositive.

The chain couples TRBV29-1 to TRBJ1-6; a possible D gene is TRBD1 (5 bases). CDR1 is SQVTM and CDR2 is ANQGSEA in the germline V gene. The CDR3 length is 13 residues. V gave up 7 bases and J gave up 3 bases, with 10 bases separating them. This chain's CDR3 is CSAADSYNSPLHF. The DNA for the CDR3 is TGCAGCGCCGCAGACAGCTATAATTCACCCCTCCACTTT.

The V and J genes are TRBV5-8 and TRBJ2-1; D not resolved. Deletions cut 4 bases from V and 0 bases from J, with 8 bases between. The germline V gene encodes CDR1 SGHTS and CDR2 YDEGEE. This CDR3 is 14 amino acids long. CDR3 nucleotide sequence: TGTGCCAGCAGCCTTGAGAGCTCCTACAATGAGCAGTTCTTC. Protein sequence: CASSLESSYNEQFF.

V and J are TRBV5-4 and TRBJ1-2; the D gene is possibly TRBD1 (5 bases). CDR3 length: 13 amino acids. The V end lost 0 bases, the J end lost 6 bases, and 9 bases lay between the germline ends. The germline V gene encodes CDR1 SGHNT and CDR2 YYREEE (reference sequence). DNA of the CDR3: TGTGCCAGCAGCTTGGGGGCAGGGCATGGCTACACCTTC. Translated: CASSLGAGHGYTF.

This clone was found many times. The chain couples TRBV5-5 to TRBJ2-3; tentative D call: TRBD2 (5 bases). There are 14 residues in the CDR3. Germline CDR1 is SGHKS and CDR2 is YYEKEE (reference sequence). V lost 2 bases to trimming and J lost 5 bases, with 12 bases between them. CDR3 residues: CASSLNYGGDTQYF. The CDR3 coding sequence is TGTGCCAGCAGCTTAAACTATGGAGGAGATACGCAGTATTTT.

This clone appeared once. The chain links TRBV7-9 to TRBJ1-2; 10 bases match TRBD1. The ends lost 5 bases at V and 6 bases at J; junction bases unmatched: 6. This CDR3 has 14 residues. CDR1 and CDR2 (germline): SEHNR, FQNEAQ (reference sequence). The CDR3 DNA sequence: TGTGCCAGCAGCCCCCGACAGGGGGCGGATGGCTACACCTTC. It translates to CASSPRQGADGYTF.

The genes are TRBV9 and TRBJ2-7; TRBD1 aligns across 8 bases. The V segment lost 0 bases and the J segment 6 bases; nucleotides outside the gene matches: 5. The length of the CDR3 is 14 residues. CDR1 and CDR2 (germline): SGDLS, YYNGEE. CDR3 sequence (DNA): TGTGCCAGCAGCGTAGGCGGCAGGGGGCCCGAGCAGTACTTC. It specifies CASSVGGRGPEQYF. The variable domain in full, with the rest retrieved from reference TRBV9 and TRBJ2-7, is DSGVTQTPKHLITATGQRVTLRCSPRSGDLSVYWYQQSLDQGLQFLIQYYNGEERAKGNILERFSAQQFPDLHSELNLSSLELGDSALYFCASSVGGRGPEQYFGPGTRLTVT.

The chain employs TRBV10-1 and TRBJ2-3; D is possibly TRBD2 (7 bases). The germline V and J ends were trimmed by 9 bases and 2 bases, with 12 bases remaining between them. The germline CDR1 and CDR2 sequences are WNHNN and SYGVQD (reference sequence). The length of the CDR3 is 13 residues. CDR3 in amino acids: CARGGQATDTQYF. CDR3 coding DNA: TGCGCCAGGGGGGGGCAGGCCACAGATACGCAGTATTTT.

The genes are TRBV7-3 and TRBJ1-2; 10 bases agree with TRBD1. The V segment lost 2 bases and the J segment 3 bases; nucleotides outside the gene matches: 3. This CDR3 has 15 residues. Germline V CDR1 and CDR2: SGHTA, FQGTGA. DNA of the CDR3: TGTGCCAGCAGCTTAGAAGGGACAGGGGACTATGGCTACACCTTC. Translation gives CASSLEGTGDYGYTF.

The gene calls are TRBV6-5 and TRBJ1-1; possibly TRBD1 for D (5 bases). V was pared by 2 bases and J by 1 base, with 11 bases between. The CDR3 consists of 15 residues. Looked up from germline, CDR1 is MNHEY and CDR2 is SVGAGI. In DNA, the CDR3 is TGTGCCAGCAGTTACGACGGGCAGGGGAACACTGAAGCTTTCTTT. Translating it yields CASSYDGQGNTEAFF.